One sample yielded the 25 T cell receptor beta chains listed below, sequenced in a study of T cell responses to AZD1222 COVID-19 vaccine. Data came from immunoSEQ multiplex PCR; TCRdb stores just in-frame clones and leaves some out. The table shows roughly 120,000 clones, with 80% to 95% occurring only once. The starting material was peripheral blood, obtained on day 0 of AZD1222 vaccination. These receptors all stem from an adult in good health.

The V call is TRBV5-4, the J call TRBJ1-1; 8 bases align to TRBD1. There are 14 residues in the CDR3. Germline V gene data show CDR1 as SGHNT and CDR2 as YYREEE (reference sequence). Trimming took 7 bases from V and 1 from J; bases not matched to a gene: 6. CDR3 bases: TGTGCCAGCTCTGGACAGGGACCGAACACTGAAGCTTTCTTT. Translating gives CASSGQGPNTEAFF.

Only one count was recorded for this clone. This chain connects TRBV4-3 to TRBJ1-2; the match to TRBD1 covers 7 bases. J was trimmed by 5 bases and V by 4 bases; bases with no gene match: 7. The CDR3 extends over 14 amino acids. Germline values: CDR1 LGHNA, CDR2 YSLEER. CDR3 bases: TGCGCCAGCAGCCCGGAGGGGGCGCCGTATGGCTACACCTTC. Amino acid sequence: CASSPEGAPYGYTF.

V and J are TRBV2 and TRBJ1-1; TRBD1 aligns across 10 bases. CDR3 length: 12 amino acids. The germline V gene has CDR1 SNHLY and CDR2 FYNNEI. Unmatched junction bases numbered 5, after V lost 8 bases and J lost 8 bases. As DNA, the CDR3 is TGTGCCAGCGGGACAGGGGATTTGGAAGCTTTCTTT. This encodes CASGTGDLEAFF. The full variable domain, rest sourced from reference TRBV2 and TRBJ1-1, is EPEVTQTPSHQVTQMGQEVILRCVPISNHLYFYWYRQILGQKVEFLVSFYNNEISEKSEIFDDQFSVERPDGSNFTLKIRSTKLEDSAMYFCASGTGDLEAFFGQGTRLTVV.

CDR3 sequence reads: CASSPGTGADTQYF. The CDR3 DNA reads TGCGCCAGCAGCCCAGGGACCGGAGCGGATACGCAGTATTTT. This sequence joins TRBV4-3 and TRBJ2-3; perhaps D is TRBD1 or TRBD2 (5 bases each). V lost 4 bases to trimming and J lost 6 bases, with 14 bases between them. The CDR3 has 14 amino acids. CDR1 and CDR2 (germline): LGHNA, YSLEER.

The chain carries TRBV7-9 and TRBJ2-1; TRBD2 aligns across 9 bases. The CDR3 is made up of 16 amino acids. CDR1 is SEHNR, CDR2 FQNEAQ, per germline (reference sequence). Trimming cost V 5 bases and J 8 bases; bases outside gene matches: 13. The DNA of the CDR3 is TGTGCCAGCAGCCCCCAGGGTGGCGGGAGGGCTCATGAGCAGTTCTTC. Amino acids: CASSPQGGGRAHEQFF.

V is TRBV7-8 and J is TRBJ2-1, with TRBD2 identical over 12 bases. The CDR3 is made up of 16 amino acids. The ends lost 2 bases at V and 4 bases at J; junction bases unmatched: 3. CDR1 is SGHVS and CDR2 is FQNEAQ in the germline V gene. CDR3 sequence (DNA): TGTGCCAGCAGCTTACGGACTAGCGGGGATTACAATGAGCAGTTCTTC. It yields the protein CASSLRTSGDYNEQFF.

The chain recombines TRBV2 with TRBJ1-4; the D is unclear. The CDR3 has 10 amino acids. Trimming took 8 bases from V and 15 from J, leaving 13 bases between them. Per germline, CDR1 SNHLY and CDR2 FYNNEI. CDR3 nucleotide sequence: TGTGCCAGCCGTGGTGCTCAGGTGTTTTTT. Its translation: CASRGAQVFF.

This rearrangement joins TRBV18 to TRBJ1-1, with 9 bases lining up with TRBD1. V shed 2 bases and J 0 bases; nucleotides not matched to a gene: 4. The CDR3 contains 16 residues. Looked up from germline, CDR1 is KGHSH and CDR2 is LQKENI. The CDR3 region is CASSPFDRGVNTEAFF. The CDR3 DNA follows: TGTGCCAGCTCACCATTCGACAGGGGGGTGAACACTGAAGCTTTCTTT.

This chain links TRBV6-5 with TRBJ2-1; tentatively, D is TRBD2 (6 bases). This CDR3 has 13 amino acids. Germline V CDR1 and CDR2: MNHEY, SVGAGI. V dropped 7 bases and J dropped 9 bases, with 16 bases sitting between them. The CDR3 spells CASTPLGGLEQFF. The CDR3 nucleotides are TGTGCCAGCACCCCGTTAGGAGGGCTTGAGCAGTTCTTC.

The genes are TRBV29-1 and TRBJ2-7; D might be TRBD1 or TRBD2, each matching 6 bases. The V gene lost 7 bases and the J gene lost 3 bases, with 19 bases spanning the gap. Germline V gene sequence: CDR1 SQVTM, CDR2 ANQGSEA. The CDR3 spans 14 residues. The CDR3, as DNA: TGCAGCGCTGGGGGGCGAGGGAGTAACTACGAGCAGTACTTC. Its translation is CSAGGRGSNYEQYF.

This chain connects TRBV29-1 to TRBJ2-2, with D perhaps given as TRBD1 or TRBD2 (5 bases each). Deletions cut 6 bases from V and 0 bases from J, with 11 bases between. Germline V gene data show CDR1 as SQVTM and CDR2 as ANQGSEA. The CDR3 has 14 amino acids. CDR3 region: CSVEGRANTGELFF. CDR3 sequence (DNA): TGCAGCGTCGAGGGCAGGGCGAACACCGGGGAGCTGTTTTTT.

The chain joins TRBV5-4 to TRBJ2-3; 9 nucleotides match TRBD1. The V segment lost 7 bases and the J segment 3 bases; nucleotides outside the gene matches: 9. Germline V gives CDR1 SGHNT, CDR2 YYREEE (reference sequence). The CDR3 is 15 amino acids. Here the CDR3 reads CASSAGQGRTDTQYF. The DNA of the CDR3 is TGTGCCAGCTCAGCTGGACAGGGGAGAACAGATACGCAGTATTTT.

V usage is TRBV10-2 and J usage is TRBJ1-6; 9 positions match TRBD1. CDR3 size: 13 residues. J was trimmed by 10 bases and V by 10 bases; bases with no gene match: 8. Germline V gives CDR1 WSHSY, CDR2 SAAADI. The CDR3 is CATRTGDNSPLHF. The CDR3 nucleotides are TGCGCCACCAGGACAGGGGACAACTCACCCCTCCACTTT.

This chain links TRBV28 with TRBJ2-1; a weak D match, TRBD1 (5 bases). This CDR3 region has 15 residues. Trimming removed 5 bases at V and 4 bases at J, with 15 bases between. CDR1 is MDHEN, CDR2 SYDVKM, per germline. The CDR3 nucleotides read TGTGCCAGCAGTCCCCCTAATGCAGGGTACAATGAGCAGTTCTTC. Protein product: CASSPPNAGYNEQFF. Complete variable domain (other parts from reference TRBV28 and TRBJ2-1): DVKVTQSSRYLVKRTGEKVFLECVQDMDHENMFWYRQDPGLGLRLIYFSYDVKMKEKGDIPEGYSVSREKKERFSLILESASTNQTSMYLCASSPPNAGYNEQFFGPGTRLTVL.

This chain uses TRBV7-8 with TRBJ2-7; either TRBD1 or TRBD2 may fit D (5 bases each). The CDR3 has 16 amino acids. Trimming removed 5 bases at V and 5 bases at J, with 22 bases between. CDR1 is SGHVS and CDR2 is FQNEAQ in the germline V gene. CDR3 sequence reads: CASSRSRGAIFHEQYF. The CDR3 DNA reads as TGTGCCAGCAGCCGTTCGAGAGGGGCGATTTTCCACGAGCAGTACTTC.

The chain couples TRBV3-1 (or the pseudogene TRBV3-2) to TRBJ1-1; tentatively, D is TRBD1 (6 bases). Germline CDR1 and CDR2: LGHDT and YNNKEL (reference sequence). This CDR3 spans 13 amino acids. V was pared by 1 base and J by 11 bases, with 14 bases between. DNA of the CDR3: TGTGCCAGCAGCCAAGGGGGGGGGCTCTGGGCTTTCTTT. This translates into CASSQGGGLWAFF.

The chain links TRBV2 to TRBJ1-1; D is uncertain. In germline, CDR1 is SNHLY, CDR2 FYNNEI. Between the trimmed V and J ends, which lost 5 bases and 6 bases, there was a span of 13 bases. The CDR3 extends over 13 amino acids. The CDR3 reads CASSKDVLAEAFF. The CDR3 region has the DNA TGTGCCAGCAGTAAGGACGTATTGGCTGAAGCTTTCTTT.

This sequence joins TRBV19 and TRBJ1-1; D uncertain. Trimming removed 4 bases from V and 5 bases from J, with 20 bases in between. CDR1 is LNHDA and CDR2 is SQIVND in the germline V gene (reference sequence). The CDR3 is 16 residues long. DNA for the CDR3: TGTGCCAGTAGTACAACTGCGGTGGGCCAGCGGACTGAAGCTTTCTTT. Its protein product is CASSTTAVGQRTEAFF.

The chain employs TRBV6-5 and TRBJ2-1; TRBD2 matches at 9 bases. Germline-derived CDR1 and CDR2 are MNHEY and SVGAGI. The CDR3 spans 15 residues. V was clipped by 5 bases and J by 6 bases; unmatched bases: 8. The CDR3: CASSSPARGGNEQFF. The CDR3 DNA reads TGTGCCAGCAGTAGTCCGGCGCGGGGGGGCAATGAGCAGTTCTTC.

The rearrangement links TRBV12-3 or TRBV12-4 to TRBJ1-2; possible D gene TRBD1, 6 bases. V lost 8 bases and J 4 bases, leaving 14 bases between the germline ends. This CDR3 region has 13 residues. The CDR3 nucleotides read TGTGCCAGCTCTCGGGGACAATCCTATGGCTACACCTTC. Its translation: CASSRGQSYGYTF.

The gene calls are TRBV6-1 and TRBJ1-2, with 7 bases aligning to TRBD1. This CDR3 is 16 amino acids long. The ends lost 0 bases at V and 4 bases at J; junction bases unmatched: 8. CDR1 and CDR2 from the germline V gene are MNHNS and SASEGT. The DNA for the CDR3 is TGTGCCAGCAGTGAAGCGCTCGGACAGGCAGGCTATGGCTACACCTTC. Amino acid sequence: CASSEALGQAGYGYTF.

The chain carries TRBV5-5 and TRBJ1-1; D remains unclear. CDR1 is SGHKS, CDR2 YYEKEE, per germline (reference sequence). V gave up 2 bases and J gave up 0 bases, with 11 bases separating them. There are 15 residues in the CDR3. CDR3 region: CASSFSTDMNTEAFF. In DNA, the CDR3 is TGTGCCAGCAGCTTCTCTACAGATATGAACACTGAAGCTTTCTTT.

The rearrangement joins TRBV2 to TRBJ1-5; the D gene is possibly TRBD1 (5 bases). Germline V gene sequence: CDR1 SNHLY, CDR2 FYNNEI. With 7 bases removed from V and 0 bases from J, the gap between germline ends came to 13 bases. CDR3 length: 15 residues. The CDR3 protein is CASKMTAYSNQPQHF. CDR3 coding DNA: TGTGCCAGCAAGATGACAGCTTATAGCAATCAGCCCCAGCATTTT. Variable domain in full (rest from reference TRBV2 and TRBJ1-5): EPEVTQTPSHQVTQMGQEVILRCVPISNHLYFYWYRQILGQKVEFLVSFYNNEISEKSEIFDDQFSVERPDGSNFTLKIRSTKLEDSAMYFCASKMTAYSNQPQHFGDGTRLSIL.

The chain links TRBV28 to TRBJ2-5; D not certain. Per germline, CDR1 MDHEN and CDR2 SYDVKM. The length of the CDR3 is 12 residues. The V end was cut by 7 bases, the J end by 5 bases, with 11 bases between. CDR3 protein: CASNLVGETQYF. CDR3 nucleotide sequence: TGTGCCAGCAATTTGGTAGGGGAGACCCAGTACTTC.

A single count supports this clone. The chain carries TRBV6-5 and TRBJ1-1; TRBD1 matches at 8 bases. V lost 2 bases and J lost 5; bases outside the gene matches: 4. The CDR3 has 14 residues. CDR1 MNHEY and CDR2 SVGAGI come from the germline V gene. CDR3 in amino acids: CASSYGTGGTEAFF. DNA of the CDR3: TGTGCCAGCAGTTACGGGACAGGAGGAACTGAAGCTTTCTTT.